This TCR beta chain appears in the sequencing data of a study of blood T cell repertoires in COVID-19. Looking at the study overall: The cDNA or gDNA used as material had been derived from T cells, B-cell-depleted T cells, or PBMCs.

The CDR3 contains 14 residues. V dropped 5 bases and J dropped 4; count of bases not matched to a gene: 7. Germline-derived CDR1 and CDR2 are KGHSH and LQKENI. Under the authors' procedure: Amplified reference gene primers provided the basis for estimating nucleated cell counts. Sequencing used immunoSEQ multiplex PCR; TCRdb keeps in-frame clones, though not all of them. V, J and clone size derive from that table, while D and trimming were established from the DNA sequence. The repertoire consists of over 200,000 clones, with 85% to 90% occurring once and the leading ten covering less than 3.5%. This clone was picked up one time.

The TCR was taken from an older woman with acute or convalescent COVID-19. This rearrangement joins TRBV18 to TRBJ1-2, with 7 positions matching TRBD1. Sequencing used peripheral blood. CDR3 DNA sequence: TGTGCCAGCTCAACGAAGGGGGCGACCTATGGCTACACCTTC. This encodes CASSTKGATYGYTF.